The clone carrying this T cell receptor beta chain was recorded a few times. This entry belongs to a study of T cells in Graves' hyperthyroidism and ophthalmopathy. RNA transcripts provided the source from which TCR beta CDR3 regions were amplified. During a first-round RT-PCR of the TCR CDR3, the HTBI primer set was used. TCRdb re-called the multiplex PCR reads through MiXCR, storing one row per CDR3 protein. The table shows a few hundred thousand distinct CDR3 sequences, with 13% to 15% occurring only once. Patients aged 18 to 65 had newly diagnosed hyperthyroidism that had lasted under 2 months. Source material for PBMCs was 9 to 10 ml fresh peripheral blood. Trimming at V came to 3 bases and at J to 8 bases, leaving 8 bases not matched to a gene. Germline V gene lookup returns CDR1 KGHSH and CDR2 LQKENI. CDR3 length: 14 residues.

The sequence came from a woman aged 18-29 years with Graves' hyperthyroidism. Sequencing used blood. J is TRBJ2-3 and V is TRBV18, with 7 nucleotides matching TRBD2. The CDR3 protein is CASSPPAREGTQYF. The CDR3 DNA reads as TGTGCCAGCTCACCCCCCGCGAGGGAGGGTACGCAGTATTTT.